This T cell receptor (beta chain) is drawn from a study of monozygotic twins with cystic fibrosis. Regarding the study as a whole: V usage most resembled the co-twin in 13 of 16 pairs. Median Simpson clonality of approximately 0.0091 suggested naive T cells predominated.

As for this clone: What it binds is not known.

Clones were read by immunoSEQ multiplex PCR, and TCRdb kept only the in-frame ones, dropping some. The data hold approximately 20,000 clones, with about 90% observed a single time. The germline gives CDR1 MDHEN, CDR2 SYDVKM. V trimming: 4 bases; J trimming: 8 bases; junction bases outside the gene matches: 13. The CDR3 sequence is 17 residues long. This sequence was found in a girl aged 2-10 years with cystic fibrosis. Sequenced: blood. The chain employs TRBV28 and TRBJ2-1; 11 nucleotides agree with TRBD2. In DNA, the CDR3 is TGTGCCAGCAGTTCTCCGAACCTACTAGCGGGAGTGGATGAGCAGTTCTTC. Its protein is CASSSPNLLAGVDEQFF.